A single sample is the source of the 20 T cell receptor beta chains below, sequenced in a study of cytomegalovirus exposure and HLA in healthy donors. Use of 60 Vbeta and 13 Jbeta primers characterized the PCR. Sequencing was performed with immunoSEQ multiplex PCR; in TCRdb, only in-frame clones are kept and a portion is missing. The top ten hold 1.7% of the sample, which has about 150,000 clones, nearly 80% seen once. The specimen was PBMCs. The receptors stem from a woman in her thirties in good health and CMV-seronegative.

The chain combines TRBV7-2 with TRBJ1-3, with D possibly TRBD1 on 5 matching bases. The V gene lost 5 bases and the J gene lost 1 base, with 9 bases spanning the gap. CDR1 and CDR2 from the germline V gene are SGHTA and FQGNSA. The CDR3 has 14 residues. Here the CDR3 DNA reads TGTGCCAGCAGCATCGGGGGGTCTGGAAACACCATATATTTT. Translating it yields CASSIGGSGNTIYF.

This clone appeared a single time. This chain connects TRBV7-2 to TRBJ1-6; 8 bases map to TRBD1. CDR1 is SGHTA, CDR2 FQGNSA, per germline. V trimming: 3 bases; J trimming: 4 bases; junction bases outside the gene matches: 5. This CDR3 comprises 16 residues. The CDR3 is CASSFRGDRYNSPLHF. The CDR3 nucleotides read TGTGCCAGCAGCTTTAGAGGGGACAGGTATAATTCACCCCTCCACTTT. The full variable domain, with the rest looked up from reference TRBV7-2 and TRBJ1-6, is GAGVSQSPSNKVTEKGKDVELRCDPISGHTALYWYRQSLGQGLEFLIYFQGNSAPDKSGLPSDRFSAERTGGSVSTLTIQRTQQEDSAVYLCASSFRGDRYNSPLHFGNGTRLTVT.

The chain is built from TRBV29-1 and TRBJ2-1; D might be TRBD2 (5 bases). The CDR3 consists of 16 residues. The germline V and J ends were trimmed by 3 bases and 4 bases, with 19 bases remaining between them. Germline assignment: CDR1 SQVTM and CDR2 ANQGSEA. CDR3: CSVEYVGISYYNEQFF. CDR3 DNA sequence: TGCAGCGTTGAGTATGTCGGGATCTCCTATTACAATGAGCAGTTCTTC.

The chain recombines TRBV7-3 with TRBJ1-3; TRBD1 agrees at 9 bases. Germline trimming cut 4 bases from V and 4 bases from J; bases unmatched to any gene: 5. From germline, CDR1 is SGHTA and CDR2 FQGTGA. The CDR3 runs to 15 residues. CDR3 residues: CASSSPGQGGNTIYF. The CDR3 region has the DNA TGTGCCAGCAGCTCACCGGGACAGGGCGGAAACACCATATATTTT.

The rearrangement links TRBV30 to TRBJ1-1, with D possibly matching TRBD1 (6 bases). The CDR3 is 12 amino acids. Deletions cut 3 bases from V and 5 bases from J, with 10 bases between. CDR1 and CDR2 from the germline V gene are GTSNPN and SVGIG (reference sequence). Here the CDR3 DNA reads TGTGCCTGGAGCCCAGGGGAGACTGAAGCTTTCTTT. Protein sequence: CAWSPGETEAFF.

This clone was recorded only once. The V gene is TRBV19, the J gene TRBJ1-2; D is unclear. CDR3 length equals 14 residues. Germline V gene sequence: CDR1 LNHDA, CDR2 SQIVND (reference sequence). V dropped 7 bases and J dropped 6 bases, with 18 bases sitting between them. CDR3 residues: CASTTQEGADGYTF. The CDR3 coding sequence is TGTGCCAGTACCACCCAGGAGGGAGCCGATGGCTACACCTTC.

The genes are TRBV6-6 and TRBJ2-7; 8 nucleotides align to TRBD1. Germline CDR1 reads MNHNY; CDR2 reads SVGAGI (reference sequence). The V and J ends lost 6 bases and 0 bases, in that order; junction bases with no gene match: 7. The CDR3 is 15 residues long. In DNA form, the CDR3 reads TGTGCCAGCAGCCAGGGACAGGCGTTCTCCTACGAGCAGTACTTC. Encoded protein: CASSQGQAFSYEQYF.

In regard to this clone: The same CDR3 also results from other DNA sequences found in this sample. V is TRBV19 and J is TRBJ1-5; no reliable D call. Germline CDR1 and CDR2: LNHDA and SQIVND (reference sequence). V was clipped by 3 bases and J by 4 bases, with 13 bases between them. CDR3 length: 15 amino acids. CDR3 sequence: CASSISGSGNQPQHF. For the CDR3, the DNA is TGTGCCAGTAGTATCTCTGGGTCGGGGAATCAGCCCCAGCATTTT.

The chain employs TRBV11-2 and TRBJ1-2, with D maybe TRBD1 (5 bases). V was cut by 3 bases and J by 8 bases, with 25 bases left in between. The germline gives CDR1 SGHAT, CDR2 FQNNGV. The CDR3 runs to 17 residues. The CDR3 DNA sequence: TGTGCCAGCAGCTTCGAACAGAGGGAGGGAGGACGGGGGGGCTACACCTTC. This translates into CASSFEQREGGRGGYTF.

About this clone itself: The junction does not match germline at one end; this may be a read error. The V call is TRBV7-7, the J call TRBJ2-1; 9 positions agree with TRBD2. CDR3 size: 14 residues. CDR1 and CDR2 (germline): SSHAT, FNYEAQ (reference sequence). CDR3 bases: TGTGCTAGCAGCTTAGGGGCGGGGGGGAATGAGCAGTTCTTC. This gives the protein CASSLGAGGNEQFF.

The gene calls are TRBV30 and TRBJ1-4; 8 nucleotides align to TRBD1. This CDR3 region has 14 residues. Trimming took 3 bases from V and 6 from J; bases not matched to a gene: 6. The V gene's germline CDR1 is GTSNPN and CDR2 SVGIG (reference sequence). The CDR3 nucleotides read TGTGCCTGGAGATACAGGGGGTTGGATGAAAAACTGTTTTTT. Translation: CAWRYRGLDEKLFF.

This rearrangement joins TRBV18 to TRBJ1-2; D is possibly TRBD1 (6 bases). The CDR3 is 15 residues long. With 5 bases removed from V and 0 bases from J, the gap between germline ends came to 13 bases. Germline V gene data show CDR1 as KGHSH and CDR2 as LQKENI. This chain's CDR3 is CASSSRGQANYGYTF. The CDR3, as DNA: TGTGCCAGCTCATCAAGGGGACAAGCTAACTATGGCTACACCTTC.

The chain carries TRBV28 and TRBJ1-2; TRBD1 matches at 8 bases. Germline V gene data show CDR1 as MDHEN and CDR2 as SYDVKM. The CDR3 runs to 14 residues. J lost 5 bases, V lost 5 bases, and 7 bases had no gene match. The chain's CDR3 is CASSGTGGAYGYTF. The CDR3 coding sequence is TGTGCCAGCAGTGGTACAGGGGGGGCTTATGGCTACACCTTC.

The CDR3 sequence: CASSYALGQAYEQYF. CDR3 sequence (DNA): TGTGCCAGCAGTTACGCGTTGGGACAGGCCTACGAGCAGTACTTC. This rearrangement joins TRBV6-5 to TRBJ2-7, with 8 bases aligning to TRBD1. Germline assignment: CDR1 MNHEY and CDR2 SVGAGI. J was trimmed by 2 bases and V by 2 bases; bases with no gene match: 5. The CDR3 is 15 residues long.

The gene calls are TRBV5-6 and TRBJ2-1; 10 nucleotides line up with TRBD2. The V segment lost 4 bases and the J segment 7 bases; nucleotides outside the gene matches: 8. Germline V gives CDR1 SGHDT, CDR2 YYEEEE. This CDR3 contains 15 residues. The CDR3 bases are TGTGCCAGCAGCGGAGCGGGGGGGCTCTGGAATGAGCAGTTCTTC. This codes for CASSGAGGLWNEQFF.

The chain carries TRBV11-3 and TRBJ2-2, with D perhaps matching TRBD1 (5 bases). From germline, CDR1 is SGHNT and CDR2 YENEEA. CDR3 length: 15 amino acids. The V end was cut by 4 bases, the J end by 0 bases, with 9 bases between. Here the CDR3 DNA reads TGTGCCAGCAGCTCGACAGTTTCGAACACCGGGGAGCTGTTTTTT. It encodes CASSSTVSNTGELFF. Based on the CDR3 plus reference TRBV11-3 and TRBJ2-2, the full variable domain is EAGVVQSPRYKIIEKKQPVAFWCNPISGHNTLYWYLQNLGQGPELLIRYENEEAVDDSQLPKDRFSAERLKGVDSTLKIQPAELGDSAVYLCASSSTVSNTGELFFGEGSRLTVL.

The genes are TRBV30 and TRBJ2-5; no reliable D call. The V gene lost 7 bases and the J gene lost 2 bases, with 14 bases spanning the gap. The germline CDR1 and CDR2 sequences are GTSNPN and SVGIG (reference sequence). The CDR3 covers 13 residues. The CDR3 DNA follows: TGTGCCTCCGTGCCCGACTCACAAGAGACCCAGTACTTC. It yields the protein CASVPDSQETQYF.

This clone was picked up one time. The chain carries TRBV15 and TRBJ2-1; D unclear. V lost 8 bases, J lost 7 bases, and 9 bases lay in between. Germline-derived CDR1 and CDR2 are LNHNV and YYDKDF (reference sequence). The CDR3 sequence is 11 residues long. The CDR3 reads CATEARNEQFF. CDR3 in DNA: TGTGCCACCGAAGCCCGGAATGAGCAGTTCTTC.

Regarding this clone: Other DNA sequences in the same sample also yield this CDR3. The rearrangement joins TRBV29-1 to TRBJ2-7, with TRBD2 matching over 9 bases. CDR1 is SQVTM, CDR2 ANQGSEA, per germline. The CDR3 covers 13 residues. Trimming at V came to 4 bases and at J to 0 bases, leaving 1 base not matched to a gene. CDR3 amino acids: CSVVSGGSYEQYF. The DNA for the CDR3 is TGCAGCGTTGTTAGCGGGGGCTCCTACGAGCAGTACTTC.

The chain carries TRBV7-3 and TRBJ2-1; D uncertain. CDR1 and CDR2 (germline): SGHTA, FQGTGA. There are 15 residues in the CDR3. Trimming took 8 bases from V and 4 from J, leaving 18 bases between them. Written as DNA, the CDR3 is TGTGCCAGCGGCCTCGCTAGAGGCCCTTACAATGAGCAGTTCTTC. The encoded protein is CASGLARGPYNEQFF.